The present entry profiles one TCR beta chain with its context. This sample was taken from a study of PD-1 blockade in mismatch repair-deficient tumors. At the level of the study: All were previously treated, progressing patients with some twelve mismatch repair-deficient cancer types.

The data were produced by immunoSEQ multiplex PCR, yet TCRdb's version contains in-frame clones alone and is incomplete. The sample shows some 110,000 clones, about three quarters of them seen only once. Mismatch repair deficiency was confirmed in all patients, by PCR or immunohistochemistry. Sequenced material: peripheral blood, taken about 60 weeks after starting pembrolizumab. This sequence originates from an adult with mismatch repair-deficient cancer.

The CDR3 reads CASSFRISEQYF. The CDR3 DNA reads as TGTGCCAGCAGCTTTAGAATTTCCGAGCAGTACTTC. The genes are TRBV5-6 and TRBJ2-7; no clear D gene. Trimming took off 2 bases at V and 6 bases at J, with 9 bases between the two ends. Germline V gene data show CDR1 as SGHDT and CDR2 as YYEEEE. The CDR3 is 12 residues long.